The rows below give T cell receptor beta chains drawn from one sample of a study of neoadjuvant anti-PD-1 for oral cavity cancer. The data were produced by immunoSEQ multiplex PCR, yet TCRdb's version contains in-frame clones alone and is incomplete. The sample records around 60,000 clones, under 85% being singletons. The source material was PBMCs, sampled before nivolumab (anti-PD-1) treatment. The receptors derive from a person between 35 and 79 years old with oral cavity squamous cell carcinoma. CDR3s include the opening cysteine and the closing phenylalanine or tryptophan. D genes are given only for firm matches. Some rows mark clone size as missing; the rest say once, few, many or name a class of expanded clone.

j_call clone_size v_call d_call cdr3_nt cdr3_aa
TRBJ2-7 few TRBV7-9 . TGTGCCAGCAGCTTAGCTGAGGGTGTCACCTACGAGCAGTACTTC CASSLAEGVTYEQYF
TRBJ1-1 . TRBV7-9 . TGTGCCAGCAGCTTTACTAACACTGAAGCTTTCTTT CASSFTNTEAFF
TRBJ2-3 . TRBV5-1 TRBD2 TGCGCCAGCAGCTTGATGGGGACTAGCGGGAGAGGGGCAGATACGCAGTATTTT CASSLMGTSGRGADTQYF
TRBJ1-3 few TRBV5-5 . TGTGCCAGCAGCAAGGTCCTAGGGAACACCATATATTTT CASSKVLGNTIYF
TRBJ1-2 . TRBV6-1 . TGTGCCAGCAGTGAAGAGCAGGGCGATGGCTACACCTTC CASSEEQGDGYTF
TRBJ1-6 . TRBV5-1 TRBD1 TGCGCCAGCAGCCATCGACAGGGGGCTTCCTCGATAACTTCACCCCTCCACTTT CASSHRQGASSITSPLHF
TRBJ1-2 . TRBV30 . TGTGCCTGGGGTCTTAATCAAAACTCCCAAGGCTACACCTTC CAWGLNQNSQGYTF
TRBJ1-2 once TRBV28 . TGTGCCAGCAGTTTATCTAGATTGTATGGCTACACCTTC CASSLSRLYGYTF
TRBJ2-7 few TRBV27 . TGTGCCAGCAGTTCGCCGTACGAGCAGTACTTC CASSSPYEQYF
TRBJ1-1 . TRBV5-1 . TGCGCCAGCAGCTTGGTAGGGGAAAACACTGAAGCTTTCTTT CASSLVGENTEAFF
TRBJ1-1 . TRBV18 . TGTGCCAGCTCACCTAACGTAATGAACACTGAAGCTTTCTTT CASSPNVMNTEAFF
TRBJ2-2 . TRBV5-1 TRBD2 TGCGCCAGCAGCTTGCCGGGACTAGCTAACACCGGGGAGCTGTTTTTT CASSLPGLANTGELFF
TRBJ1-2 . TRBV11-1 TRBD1 TGTGCCAGCGGGCCGACAGGGGCGTCGGGCTACACCTTC CASGPTGASGYTF
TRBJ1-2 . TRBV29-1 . TGCAGCGTTGCTACAGGGAACTATGGCTACACCTTC CSVATGNYGYTF
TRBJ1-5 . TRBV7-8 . TGTGCCAGCAGCTTAGGAGGGGAACAGCCCCAGCATTTT CASSLGGEQPQHF
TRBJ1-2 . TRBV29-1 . TGCAGCGTTGAAGGGGTGACGCTTAACTATGGCTACACCTTC CSVEGVTLNYGYTF
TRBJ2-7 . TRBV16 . TGTGCCAGCAGCCAAAGGGCCTACGAGCAGTACTTC CASSQRAYEQYF
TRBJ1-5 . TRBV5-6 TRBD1 TGTGCCAGCAGCTTAAGGTATGGGCAGGGGACAGGGTACCAGCCCCAGCATTTT CASSLRYGQGTGYQPQHF
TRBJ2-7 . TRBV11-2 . TGTGCCAGCAGTCTCGGACCGGACGAGCAGTACTTC CASSLGPDEQYF
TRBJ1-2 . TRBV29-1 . TGCAGCGTTGAGTCTACCGCCCCAAGTCACACCTTC CSVESTAPSHTF
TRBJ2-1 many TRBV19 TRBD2 TGTGCCAGTAGTCTGACTAGCGCCTCACGGGGTGAGCAGTTCTTC CASSLTSASRGEQFF
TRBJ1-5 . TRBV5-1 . TGCGCCAGCAGCTTGACAGCAGGGGGCAATCAGCCCCAGCATTTT CASSLTAGGNQPQHF
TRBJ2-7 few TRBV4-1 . TGCGCCAGCAGCGCAACCACGTCCAACGAGCAGTACTTC CASSATTSNEQYF
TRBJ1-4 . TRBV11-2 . TGTGCCAGCAGCTTTTGGCGAACTAATGAAAAACTGTTTTTT CASSFWRTNEKLFF
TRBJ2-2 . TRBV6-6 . TGTGCCAGCAGTTCCCCTCGGGGGCGCAGCACCGGGGAGCTGTTTTTT CASSSPRGRSTGELFF
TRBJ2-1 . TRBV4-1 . TGCGCCAGCAGCCCCCTGGGCAGGGCGTACAATGAGCAGTTCTTC CASSPLGRAYNEQFF
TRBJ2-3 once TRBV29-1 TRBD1 TGCAGCGTTGGGACAGGGGCCTTCACAGATACGCAGTATTTT CSVGTGAFTDTQYF
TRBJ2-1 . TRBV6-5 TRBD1 TGTGCCAGCAGAGAGGCAGGGGGCTGGAATGAGCAGTTCTTC CASREAGGWNEQFF
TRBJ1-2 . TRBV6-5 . TGTGCCAGCAGCCCCGAGCAGGGCACGAGGGGCTACACCTTC CASSPEQGTRGYTF
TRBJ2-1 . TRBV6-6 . TGTGCCAGCAGTTACTCGGCCAGCGGCTATTACAATGAGCAGTTCTTC CASSYSASGYYNEQFF
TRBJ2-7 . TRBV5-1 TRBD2 TGCGCCAGCAGCTTGGAGCCTAGCGGGGGGTACTCCTACGAGCAGTACTTC CASSLEPSGGYSYEQYF
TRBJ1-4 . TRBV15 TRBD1 TGTGCCACCGACTGGACAGGGGGCGACGAAAAACTGTTTTTT CATDWTGGDEKLFF
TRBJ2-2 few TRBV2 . TGTGCCAGCAGTGAAGGGCAGCTAGGGATCGGGGAGCTGTTTTTT CASSEGQLGIGELFF
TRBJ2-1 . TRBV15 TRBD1 TGTGCCACCAGCACAAGGACAGGGAGGTCCTTGGAGCAGTTCTTC CATSTRTGRSLEQFF
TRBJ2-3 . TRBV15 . TGTGCCACCAGCAGAGGTGGCTTTACTAGCACAGATACGCAGTATTTT CATSRGGFTSTDTQYF
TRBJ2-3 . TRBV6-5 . TGTGCCAGCAGGGAGACCAACAGGCGCACAGATACGCAGTATTTT CASRETNRRTDTQYF
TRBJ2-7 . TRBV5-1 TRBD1 TGCGCCAGCGGACAGGAGTTCTACGAGCAGTACTTC CASGQEFYEQYF
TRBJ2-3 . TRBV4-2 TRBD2 TGTGCCAGCAGCGCTAATGGACTAGGAACAGATACGCAGTATTTT CASSANGLGTDTQYF
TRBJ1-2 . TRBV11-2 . TGTGCCAGCAGCCTTGGTCCAGGGGATTATGGCTACACCTTC CASSLGPGDYGYTF
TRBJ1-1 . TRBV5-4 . TGTGCCAGCAGCTTGGGAAGTCAGGGAGGAGCTTTCTTT CASSLGSQGGAFF
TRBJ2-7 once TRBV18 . TGTGCCAGCTCACCACCGACAGGCTACGAGCAGTACTTC CASSPPTGYEQYF
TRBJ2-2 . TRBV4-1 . TGCGCCAGCAGCCAAGATATCCCCCAGGGAACATTTACCGGGGAGCTGTTTTTT CASSQDIPQGTFTGELFF
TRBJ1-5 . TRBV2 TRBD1 TGTGCCAGCAGTGGGGAAGGGGCAGGGGGGCATTTT CASSGEGAGGHF
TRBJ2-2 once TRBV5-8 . TGTGCCAGCAGCTTGACCTGGACAACGCAGGTGCTGTTTTTT CASSLTWTTQVLFF
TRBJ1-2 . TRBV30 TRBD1 TGTGCCTGGAATTACAGGGGTAGGAGCTATGGCTACACCTTC CAWNYRGRSYGYTF
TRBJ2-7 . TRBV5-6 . TGTGCCAGCAGCTTGGGGGCTAGCGCCTCCTACGAGCAGTACTTC CASSLGASASYEQYF
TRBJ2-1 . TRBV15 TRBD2 TGTGCCACCAGCAGCTACGATCTTAGCGGGGGGGGAGATGAGCAGTTCTTC CATSSYDLSGGGDEQFF
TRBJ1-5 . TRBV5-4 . TGTGCCAGCAGCTTGGCGGGGGAAGGTCAGCCCCAGCATTTT CASSLAGEGQPQHF
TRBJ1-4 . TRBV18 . TGTGCCAGCTCACCACGACCCGGTCCTAATGAAAAACTGTTTTTT CASSPRPGPNEKLFF
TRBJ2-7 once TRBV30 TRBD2 TGTGCCTGGAGTGGTCCCGAGGGAGGGAGGTACGAGCAGTACTTC CAWSGPEGGRYEQYF
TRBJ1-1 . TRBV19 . TGTGCCAGTAGGACGGGTGTTATGATGAACACTGAAGCTTTCTTT CASRTGVMMNTEAFF
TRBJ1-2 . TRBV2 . TGTGCCAGCAGTGCTCTGGGAACAGTGGATGGCTACACCTTC CASSALGTVDGYTF
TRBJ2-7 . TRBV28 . TGTGCCAGCGGGCCCCAGGCTAGCTCCTACGAGCAGTACTTC CASGPQASSYEQYF
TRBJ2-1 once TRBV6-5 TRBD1 TGTGCCAGCAGTCGACAGGGGCGCTCCTACAATGAGCAGTTCTTC CASSRQGRSYNEQFF
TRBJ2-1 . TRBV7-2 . TGTGCCAGCACCCCTCGAGATGAGCAGTTCTTC CASTPRDEQFF
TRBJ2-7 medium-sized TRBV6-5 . TGTGCCAGCAGCCGAGGTAGCGAGCAGTACTTC CASSRGSEQYF
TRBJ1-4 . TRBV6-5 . TGTGCCAGCAGTCCCAGGAGGGTAGCTAATGAAAAACTGTTTTTT CASSPRRVANEKLFF